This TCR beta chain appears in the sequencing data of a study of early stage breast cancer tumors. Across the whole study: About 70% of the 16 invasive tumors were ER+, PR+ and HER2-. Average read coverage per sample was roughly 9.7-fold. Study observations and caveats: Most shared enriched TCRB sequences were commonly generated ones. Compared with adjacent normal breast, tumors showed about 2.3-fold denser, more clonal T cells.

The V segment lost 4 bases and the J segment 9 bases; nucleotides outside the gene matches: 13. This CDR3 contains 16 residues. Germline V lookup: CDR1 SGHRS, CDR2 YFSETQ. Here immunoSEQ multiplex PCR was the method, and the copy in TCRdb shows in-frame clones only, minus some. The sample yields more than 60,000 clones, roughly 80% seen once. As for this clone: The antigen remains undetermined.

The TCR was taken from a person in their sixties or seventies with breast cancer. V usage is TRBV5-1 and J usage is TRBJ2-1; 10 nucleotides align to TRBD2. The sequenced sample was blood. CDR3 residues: CASSLGSGGAGGEQFF. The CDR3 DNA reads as TGCGCCAGCAGCCTAGGAAGCGGGGGGGCCGGAGGTGAGCAGTTCTTC. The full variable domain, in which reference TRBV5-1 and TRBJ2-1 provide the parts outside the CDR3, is KAGVTQTPRYLIKTRGQQVTLSCSPISGHRSVSWYQQTPGQGLQFLFEYFSETQRNKGNFPGRFSGRQFSNSRSEMNVSTLELGDSALYLCASSLGSGGAGGEQFFGPGTRLTVL.